Listed below are T cell receptor beta chains from one sample, sequenced in a study of blood T cell repertoires in COVID-19. TCRdb's table, derived via immunoSEQ multiplex PCR, lists solely in-frame clones and lacks some. This sample has around 220,000 clones, with about 85% found just once. Sequenced: PBMCs or T cells enriched from blood (not recorded which). The receptors were gathered from a woman in her thirties with acute COVID-19. Both conserved end residues are part of each CDR3. D genes are given only for firm matches. Clone size is stated in some rows and not others, as once, few, many or a class when expanded.

v_call: TRBV2; d_call: TRBD2; j_call: TRBJ2-1; clone_size: -; cdr3_nt: TGTGCCAGCAGTGACTCTAACGGGGGGGCATACAATGAGCAGTTCTTC; cdr3_aa: CASSDSNGGAYNEQFF
v_call: TRBV11-2; d_call: -; j_call: TRBJ1-1; clone_size: -; cdr3_nt: TGTGCCAGCAGCGTTCAAAAGAACACTGAAGCTTTCTTT; cdr3_aa: CASSVQKNTEAFF
v_call: TRBV28; d_call: -; j_call: TRBJ1-3; clone_size: -; cdr3_nt: TGTGCCAGCGCCGCGGTTCAAGACCCCACTGGAAACACCATATATTTT; cdr3_aa: CASAAVQDPTGNTIYF
v_call: TRBV28; d_call: -; j_call: TRBJ1-2; clone_size: few; cdr3_nt: TGTGCCAGCAGTTTTCGCTATGGCTACACCTTC; cdr3_aa: CASSFRYGYTF
v_call: TRBV3-1/TRBV3-2; d_call: TRBD1; j_call: TRBJ1-4; clone_size: once; cdr3_nt: TGTGCCAGCAGCCAAGGACAGGGGAAGAATGAAAAACTGTTTTTT; cdr3_aa: CASSQGQGKNEKLFF
v_call: TRBV19; d_call: -; j_call: TRBJ2-2; clone_size: -; cdr3_nt: TGTGCCAGTGGGACAGGGGAGCTGTTTTTT; cdr3_aa: CASGTGELFF
v_call: TRBV5-4; d_call: -; j_call: TRBJ2-1; clone_size: -; cdr3_nt: TGTGCCAGCAGATCGGGGGGCCAGGGGGCTTACAATGAGCAGTTCTTC; cdr3_aa: CASRSGGQGAYNEQFF
v_call: TRBV19; d_call: -; j_call: TRBJ2-3; clone_size: -; cdr3_nt: TGTGCCAAACCCCGAGGATTCGGCACAGATACGCAGTATTTT; cdr3_aa: CAKPRGFGTDTQYF
v_call: TRBV28; d_call: -; j_call: TRBJ1-2; clone_size: -; cdr3_nt: TGTGCCAGCAGTTTACCGTCGAGGGGAGGCGGCTACACCTTC; cdr3_aa: CASSLPSRGGGYTF
v_call: TRBV5-5; d_call: TRBD1; j_call: TRBJ1-6; clone_size: -; cdr3_nt: TGTGCCAGCAGCTTGCAGGGGGGCGATTCGAATTCACCCCTCCACTTT; cdr3_aa: CASSLQGGDSNSPLHF
v_call: TRBV5-1; d_call: TRBD2; j_call: TRBJ2-5; clone_size: -; cdr3_nt: TGCGCCAGCAGCGGGACTAGCGGACTGGGAGAGACCCAGTACTTC; cdr3_aa: CASSGTSGLGETQYF
v_call: TRBV27; d_call: -; j_call: TRBJ2-2; clone_size: -; cdr3_nt: TGTGCCAGCAGACAGGCACGCACCACCGGGGAGCTGTTTTTT; cdr3_aa: CASRQARTTGELFF
v_call: TRBV10-3; d_call: TRBD2; j_call: TRBJ2-1; clone_size: -; cdr3_nt: TGTGCCATCAGTGAGCCCTTCGGGGGGGGATACAATGAGCAGTTCTTC; cdr3_aa: CAISEPFGGGYNEQFF
v_call: TRBV2; d_call: TRBD1; j_call: TRBJ1-2; clone_size: -; cdr3_nt: TGTGCCAGCAGTCAGGACAGGTCGAGGGACTATGGCTACACCTTC; cdr3_aa: CASSQDRSRDYGYTF
v_call: TRBV13; d_call: TRBD1; j_call: TRBJ2-2; clone_size: -; cdr3_nt: TGTGCCAGCAGATGGGACAGGGGGCGGAACACCGGGGAGCTGTTTTTT; cdr3_aa: CASRWDRGRNTGELFF
v_call: TRBV7-8; d_call: TRBD1; j_call: TRBJ2-3; clone_size: -; cdr3_nt: TGTGCCAGCAGCTTACCTCTAGGGACAGGGGGGACAGATACGCAGTATTTT; cdr3_aa: CASSLPLGTGGTDTQYF
v_call: TRBV16; d_call: -; j_call: TRBJ2-1; clone_size: -; cdr3_nt: TGTGCCAGCAGCCAACAGGGGCCTTTCAATGAGCAGTTCTTC; cdr3_aa: CASSQQGPFNEQFF
v_call: TRBV18; d_call: TRBD1; j_call: TRBJ1-2; clone_size: -; cdr3_nt: TGTGCCAGCTCACCGACAGGGAGTAGCTACACCTTC; cdr3_aa: CASSPTGSSYTF
v_call: TRBV2; d_call: -; j_call: TRBJ1-4; clone_size: once; cdr3_nt: TGTGCCAGCAGAGATACAGGGATGACTAATGAAAAACTGTTTTTT; cdr3_aa: CASRDTGMTNEKLFF
v_call: TRBV7-2; d_call: TRBD1; j_call: TRBJ1-3; clone_size: -; cdr3_nt: TGTGCCAGCAGCCTCCGGACAGGGGAAGGCTCTGGAAACACCATATATTTT; cdr3_aa: CASSLRTGEGSGNTIYF
v_call: TRBV28; d_call: TRBD2; j_call: TRBJ2-7; clone_size: once; cdr3_nt: TGTGCCAGCAGTCCAGAGGCGGGGGATAAGCAGTACTTC; cdr3_aa: CASSPEAGDKQYF
v_call: TRBV18; d_call: -; j_call: TRBJ2-5; clone_size: -; cdr3_nt: TGTGCCAGCTCACCCAGATTCTCACTTGGAGGAGAGACCCAGTACTTC; cdr3_aa: CASSPRFSLGGETQYF
v_call: TRBV2; d_call: TRBD1; j_call: TRBJ2-3; clone_size: -; cdr3_nt: TGTGCCAGCAGCGAAGACAGGGGTTTGGATACGCAGTATTTT; cdr3_aa: CASSEDRGLDTQYF
v_call: TRBV12-5; d_call: -; j_call: TRBJ1-1; clone_size: -; cdr3_nt: TGTGCTAGTGAGGGGGGGGTTGAAGCTTTCTTT; cdr3_aa: CASEGGVEAFF
v_call: TRBV20-1; d_call: -; j_call: TRBJ2-7; clone_size: -; cdr3_nt: TGCAGTGCTAGTGATCTCGGTTGGGAGCAGTACTTC; cdr3_aa: CSASDLGWEQYF
v_call: TRBV6-1; d_call: TRBD1; j_call: TRBJ1-1; clone_size: -; cdr3_nt: TGTGCCAGCAGTGGCCCCTTACAGGGGGTAAATACTGAAGCTTTCTTT; cdr3_aa: CASSGPLQGVNTEAFF
v_call: TRBV2; d_call: -; j_call: TRBJ1-2; clone_size: few; cdr3_nt: TGTGCCAGCAGTGCCCCTAGGGGGGGGCGAAACTATGGCTACACCTTC; cdr3_aa: CASSAPRGGRNYGYTF
v_call: TRBV14; d_call: TRBD1; j_call: TRBJ1-2; clone_size: -; cdr3_nt: TGTGCCAGCAGCCAAGGGACAGGATACTATGGCTACACCTTC; cdr3_aa: CASSQGTGYYGYTF
v_call: TRBV6-5; d_call: -; j_call: TRBJ2-7; clone_size: -; cdr3_nt: TGTGCCAGCAAGGGCGGGCCAACCTACGAGCAGTACTTC; cdr3_aa: CASKGGPTYEQYF
v_call: TRBV7-3; d_call: TRBD1; j_call: TRBJ1-2; clone_size: once; cdr3_nt: TGTGCCAGCAGCCCAGGGGGACAGAATAACTATGGCTACACCTTC; cdr3_aa: CASSPGGQNNYGYTF
v_call: TRBV7-9; d_call: TRBD2; j_call: TRBJ2-1; clone_size: -; cdr3_nt: TGTGCCAGCAGCTTATCTAGCGGGAGCCCCTACGGGCAGTTCTTC; cdr3_aa: CASSLSSGSPYGQFF
v_call: TRBV3-1/TRBV3-2; d_call: -; j_call: TRBJ1-4; clone_size: -; cdr3_nt: TGTGCCAGCAGCCCCAGGGTGGGGCCCGGAAAACTGTTTTTT; cdr3_aa: CASSPRVGPGKLFF
v_call: TRBV3-1/TRBV3-2; d_call: -; j_call: TRBJ2-1; clone_size: once; cdr3_nt: TGTGCCAGCAGCCAAGTTAGGCGGGATGAGCAGTTCTTC; cdr3_aa: CASSQVRRDEQFF
v_call: TRBV3-1/TRBV3-2; d_call: -; j_call: TRBJ1-2; clone_size: -; cdr3_nt: TGTGCCAGCAGCCAAGAGGCAGGTACTAACTATGGCTACACCTTC; cdr3_aa: CASSQEAGTNYGYTF
v_call: TRBV27; d_call: -; j_call: TRBJ1-1; clone_size: -; cdr3_nt: TGTGCCAGCAATACTAACGGGGGTAGTGGCACTGAAGCTTTCTTT; cdr3_aa: CASNTNGGSGTEAFF
v_call: TRBV29-1; d_call: -; j_call: TRBJ2-1; clone_size: -; cdr3_nt: TGCAGCGCCTTAGCGTCTACTATCTACAATGAGCAGTTCTTC; cdr3_aa: CSALASTIYNEQFF
v_call: TRBV6-6; d_call: -; j_call: TRBJ1-2; clone_size: -; cdr3_nt: TGTGCCAGCACTCAAGCGGACTATGGCTACACCTTC; cdr3_aa: CASTQADYGYTF
v_call: TRBV5-1; d_call: TRBD1; j_call: TRBJ2-7; clone_size: -; cdr3_nt: TGCGCCAGCAGCTTGGAGCCGACAGGGGTCTCCTACGAGCAGTACTTC; cdr3_aa: CASSLEPTGVSYEQYF
v_call: TRBV5-6; d_call: -; j_call: TRBJ2-2; clone_size: once; cdr3_nt: TGTGCCAGCAGCTTGATCGCCGGGGGAAACACCGGGGAGCTGTTTTTT; cdr3_aa: CASSLIAGGNTGELFF
v_call: TRBV5-1; d_call: -; j_call: TRBJ2-7; clone_size: -; cdr3_nt: TGCGCCAGCAGCTTGGCTATCGAGTCACCCTACGAGCAGTACTTC; cdr3_aa: CASSLAIESPYEQYF
v_call: TRBV12-3/TRBV12-4; d_call: -; j_call: TRBJ2-6; clone_size: -; cdr3_nt: TGTGCCAGCAGCCGCTCTGGGGCCAACGTCCTGACTTTC; cdr3_aa: CASSRSGANVLTF
v_call: TRBV27; d_call: -; j_call: TRBJ2-3; clone_size: -; cdr3_nt: TGTGCCAGCAGGGGGGCTAGCACAGATACGCAGTATTTT; cdr3_aa: CASRGASTDTQYF
v_call: TRBV19; d_call: -; j_call: TRBJ2-2; clone_size: -; cdr3_nt: TGTGCCAGTAGTATTCGCGGAAACACCGGGGAGCTGTTTTTT; cdr3_aa: CASSIRGNTGELFF
v_call: TRBV9; d_call: -; j_call: TRBJ2-7; clone_size: -; cdr3_nt: TGTGCCAGCAGCTATGGCGACACTTACTCCTACGAGCAGTACTTC; cdr3_aa: CASSYGDTYSYEQYF
v_call: TRBV5-8; d_call: -; j_call: TRBJ1-5; clone_size: -; cdr3_nt: TGTGCCAGCAGCTTGTCAGGGTTCAACAATCAGCCCCAGCATTTT; cdr3_aa: CASSLSGFNNQPQHF
v_call: TRBV19; d_call: TRBD2; j_call: TRBJ2-1; clone_size: -; cdr3_nt: TGTGCCAGTAGTTTTGGGGTGGGGAGGGCCTACAATGAGCAGTTCTTC; cdr3_aa: CASSFGVGRAYNEQFF
v_call: TRBV5-4; d_call: TRBD1; j_call: TRBJ2-7; clone_size: -; cdr3_nt: TGTGCCAGCAGCCCGGGGGACAGGGCCTACGAGCAGTACTTC; cdr3_aa: CASSPGDRAYEQYF
v_call: TRBV30; d_call: TRBD1; j_call: TRBJ1-5; clone_size: -; cdr3_nt: TGTGCCTGGAGAGGGACAGGGCGCCAGCCCCAGCATTTT; cdr3_aa: CAWRGTGRQPQHF
v_call: TRBV5-1; d_call: -; j_call: TRBJ2-7; clone_size: -; cdr3_nt: TGCGCCAGCAGCCCTAAACCTGACTACGAGCAGTACTTC; cdr3_aa: CASSPKPDYEQYF
v_call: TRBV28; d_call: TRBD1; j_call: TRBJ1-2; clone_size: few; cdr3_nt: TGTGCCAGCACCTCACCGGGACAGGGGTACTATGGCTACACCTTC; cdr3_aa: CASTSPGQGYYGYTF
v_call: TRBV2; d_call: TRBD1; j_call: TRBJ1-4; clone_size: -; cdr3_nt: TGTGCCAGCGAAAATTTGGGGACAGAACTGTTTTTT; cdr3_aa: CASENLGTELFF
v_call: TRBV3-1/TRBV3-2; d_call: TRBD2; j_call: TRBJ2-5; clone_size: -; cdr3_nt: TGTGCCAGCAGCAAAGGAGTCGCGGGGGGGGAGGAGACCCAGTACTTC; cdr3_aa: CASSKGVAGGEETQYF
v_call: TRBV6-5; d_call: -; j_call: TRBJ1-4; clone_size: -; cdr3_nt: TGTGCCAGCAGCCGGGACTATAATAATGAAAAACTGTTTTTT; cdr3_aa: CASSRDYNNEKLFF
v_call: TRBV19; d_call: TRBD1; j_call: TRBJ2-1; clone_size: -; cdr3_nt: TGTGCCAGTAGTATTGGGACAGGGTCTTACAATGAGCAGTTCTTC; cdr3_aa: CASSIGTGSYNEQFF
v_call: TRBV15; d_call: TRBD2; j_call: TRBJ2-3; clone_size: once; cdr3_nt: TGTGCCACCAGCAGAGATGGGAGACTAGCGGGGGGGCCCACAGATACGCAGTATTTT; cdr3_aa: CATSRDGRLAGGPTDTQYF
v_call: TRBV6-5; d_call: -; j_call: TRBJ2-2; clone_size: few; cdr3_nt: TGTGCCAGTTCCTGGGGGGTCGGGGAGCTGTTTTTT; cdr3_aa: CASSWGVGELFF
v_call: TRBV9; d_call: TRBD1; j_call: TRBJ2-5; clone_size: -; cdr3_nt: TGTGCCAGCAGCGTCGGACAGGGGTATTTCCAAGAGACCCAGTACTTC; cdr3_aa: CASSVGQGYFQETQYF
v_call: TRBV5-1; d_call: TRBD1; j_call: TRBJ2-7; clone_size: -; cdr3_nt: TGCGCCAGCAGCTGGGACAGCTACGAGCAGTACTTC; cdr3_aa: CASSWDSYEQYF
v_call: TRBV5-6; d_call: TRBD1; j_call: TRBJ1-1; clone_size: -; cdr3_nt: TGTGCCAGCAGCTTGACCGGGACAGGGAACACTGAAGCTTTCTTT; cdr3_aa: CASSLTGTGNTEAFF
v_call: TRBV19; d_call: -; j_call: TRBJ1-6; clone_size: -; cdr3_nt: TGTGCCAGTAGTACGGTCCGGGACTCCTATAATTCACCCCTCCACTTT; cdr3_aa: CASSTVRDSYNSPLHF